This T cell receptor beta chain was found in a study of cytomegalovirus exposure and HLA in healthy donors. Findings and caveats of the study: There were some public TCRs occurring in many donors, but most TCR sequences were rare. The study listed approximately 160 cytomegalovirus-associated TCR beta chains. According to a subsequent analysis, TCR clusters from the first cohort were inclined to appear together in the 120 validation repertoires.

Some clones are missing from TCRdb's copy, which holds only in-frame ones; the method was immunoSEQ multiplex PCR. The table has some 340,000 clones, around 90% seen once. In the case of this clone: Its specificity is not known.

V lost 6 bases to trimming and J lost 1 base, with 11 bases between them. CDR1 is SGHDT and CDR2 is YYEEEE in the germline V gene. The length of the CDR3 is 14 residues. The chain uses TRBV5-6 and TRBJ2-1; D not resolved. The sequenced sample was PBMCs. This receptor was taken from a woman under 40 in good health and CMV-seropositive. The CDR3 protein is CASISRMSYNEQFF. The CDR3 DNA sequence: TGTGCCAGCATAAGCCGGATGTCCTACAATGAGCAGTTCTTC.